Following are 9 T cell receptor beta chains from one sample sequenced in a study of early T cells in non-severe SARS-CoV-2 infection. TCRdb re-called the 5' RACE reads with MiXCR, one entry per CDR3 protein. Of 45,000 to 75,000 distinct CDR3 sequences listed, around an eighth are singletons. Sequenced sample: whole blood. These receptors were obtained from an adult who was a healthcare worker with PCR-confirmed SARS-CoV-2 infection or an uninfected control (not recorded which).

The genes are TRBV5-1 and TRBJ2-5; no firm D call. Germline CDR1 SGHRS, CDR2 YFSETQ. Trimming left V 0 bases short and J 0 bases short, with 15 bases between. The CDR3 has 17 residues. The CDR3 sequence is CASSLGSGSNYQETQYF. CDR3 DNA sequence: TGCGCCAGCAGCTTGGGTTCCGGCAGCAATTACCAAGAGACCCAGTACTTC.

This clonotype showed up just a few times. This sequence joins TRBV20-1 and TRBJ2-1; D gene ambiguous. The V end was cut by 6 bases, the J end by 0 bases, with 9 bases between. Germline V gene lookup returns CDR1 DFQATT and CDR2 SNEGSKA (reference sequence). This CDR3 is 13 amino acids long. The CDR3 DNA follows: TGCAGTGCCATGCCTTCCTCCTACAATGAGCAGTTCTTC. This sequence encodes CSAMPSSYNEQFF.

This clonotype came up a few times. The genes are TRBV7-6 and TRBJ1-1; tentative D call: TRBD1 (5 bases). The CDR3 sequence is 15 residues long. The germline V gene has CDR1 SGHVS and CDR2 FNYEAQ. Trimming stripped 1 base from V and 4 bases from J, with 13 bases between. CDR3 sequence (DNA): TGTGCCAGCAGCTTAGGCCCGGGGGTAGGCACTGAAGCTTTCTTT. Amino acids: CASSLGPGVGTEAFF.

This clonotype was picked up a small number of times. The chain recombines TRBV5-1 with TRBJ2-4; TRBD2 aligns across 9 bases. With V trimmed by 4 bases and J by 7 bases, 9 bases remained unmatched. CDR1 is SGHRS, CDR2 YFSETQ, per germline. The CDR3 spans 15 residues. CDR3 sequence reads: CASSPVAGVENIQYF. The CDR3 coding sequence is TGCGCCAGCAGCCCGGTAGCGGGAGTCGAGAACATTCAGTACTTC.

This clonotype has ten or more counts. This CDR3 is CASSYSWGTEAFF. Written as DNA, the CDR3 is TGTGCCAGCAGTTACTCGTGGGGGACTGAAGCTTTCTTT. The rearrangement uses TRBV6-5 and TRBJ1-1; perhaps TRBD1 as D (5 bases). Trimming pared 0 bases from V and 5 bases from J, leaving 7 bases between. The germline V gene encodes CDR1 MNHEY and CDR2 SVGAGI. The CDR3 sequence is 13 residues long.

This clonotype has at least ten counts. This CDR3 is CASSPQGAPTEAFF. Written as DNA, the CDR3 is TGTGCCAGCAGCCCACAGGGGGCGCCGACTGAAGCTTTCTTT. This chain joins TRBV7-3 and TRBJ1-1, with 9 bases fitting TRBD1. The ends lost 5 bases at V and 5 bases at J; junction bases unmatched: 6. This CDR3 is 14 amino acids long. Germline loops: CDR1 SGHTA, CDR2 FQGTGA.

This clonotype has ten or more counts. The chain is built from TRBV3-1 and TRBJ1-4; TRBD1 aligns across 7 bases. The V gene end was trimmed by 5 bases and the J gene end by 7 bases; junction bases not matched to a gene: 10. There are 15 residues in the CDR3. Germline V lookup: CDR1 LGHDT, CDR2 YNNKEL (reference sequence). CDR3 sequence reads: CASSARTGSSEKLFF. As DNA, the CDR3 is TGTGCCAGCAGCGCCCGGACAGGAAGCAGTGAAAAACTGTTTTTT.

A remark on this clonotype: At one end, the junction sequence differs from germline, possibly due to a read error. The rearrangement uses TRBV12-3 or TRBV12-4 and TRBJ2-1; 8 positions match TRBD2. The CDR3 length is 14 residues. DNA of the CDR3: TGTGCCAGCAGGTTAGCGGGATCCTACAATGAGCAGTTCTTC. It translates to CASRLAGSYNEQFF.

This clonotype has more than one count but fewer than ten. The chain links TRBV6-5 to TRBJ1-1; the D is unclear. This CDR3 region has 13 residues. V gave up 1 base and J gave up 1 base, with 4 bases separating them. Per germline, CDR1 MNHEY and CDR2 SVGAGI. The CDR3, as DNA: TGTGCCAGCAGTTACTGGGGGAACACTGAAGCTTTCTTT. Its translation: CASSYWGNTEAFF.